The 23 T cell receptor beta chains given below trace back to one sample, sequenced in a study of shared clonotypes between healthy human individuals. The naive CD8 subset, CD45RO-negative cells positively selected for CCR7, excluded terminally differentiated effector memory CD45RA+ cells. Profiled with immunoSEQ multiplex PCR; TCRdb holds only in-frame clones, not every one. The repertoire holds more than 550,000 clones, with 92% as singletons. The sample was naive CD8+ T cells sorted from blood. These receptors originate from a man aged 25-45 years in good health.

The CDR3 DNA is TGTGCCAGCAGGGGACGGCTTTACGAGCAGTACTTC. Translation gives CASRGRLYEQYF. This chain joins TRBV2 and TRBJ2-7, with D perhaps matching TRBD1 or TRBD2 (5 bases each). The CDR3 totals 12 residues. V was cut by 6 bases and J by 4 bases, with 10 bases left in between. The germline gives CDR1 SNHLY, CDR2 FYNNEI.

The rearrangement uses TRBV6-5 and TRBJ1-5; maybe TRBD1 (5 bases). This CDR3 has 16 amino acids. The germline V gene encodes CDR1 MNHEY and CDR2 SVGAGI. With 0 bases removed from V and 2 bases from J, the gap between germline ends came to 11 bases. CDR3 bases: TGTGCCAGCAGTTACTCCGGACATTGGGGCAATCAGCCCCAGCATTTT. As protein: CASSYSGHWGNQPQHF.

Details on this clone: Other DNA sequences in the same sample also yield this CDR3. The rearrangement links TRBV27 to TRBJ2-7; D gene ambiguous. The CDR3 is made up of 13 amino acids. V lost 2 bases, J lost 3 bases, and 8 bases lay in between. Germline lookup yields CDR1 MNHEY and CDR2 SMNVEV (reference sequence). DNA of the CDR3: TGTGCCAGCAGTTTAGCCGGAAACTACGAGCAGTACTTC. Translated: CASSLAGNYEQYF.

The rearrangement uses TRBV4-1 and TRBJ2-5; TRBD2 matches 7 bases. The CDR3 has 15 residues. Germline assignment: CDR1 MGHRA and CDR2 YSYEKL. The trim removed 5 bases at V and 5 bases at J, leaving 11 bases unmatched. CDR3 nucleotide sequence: TGCGCCAGCAGCATCACCTTGGGGGGGTCGGAGACCCAGTACTTC. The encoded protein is CASSITLGGSETQYF.

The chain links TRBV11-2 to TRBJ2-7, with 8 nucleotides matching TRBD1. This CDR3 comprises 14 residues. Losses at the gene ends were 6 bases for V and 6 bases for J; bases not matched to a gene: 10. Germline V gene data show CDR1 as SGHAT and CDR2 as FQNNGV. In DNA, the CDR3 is TGTGCCAGCAGAACCTGGGGACAGGTTTCCGAGCAGTACTTC. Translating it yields CASRTWGQVSEQYF.

CDR3 nucleotides: TGTGCCAGTAGTAAGGGAGATCCACAGCCCCAGCATTTT. Amino acid sequence: CASSKGDPQPQHF. The V gene is TRBV19, the J gene TRBJ1-5; D not resolved. This CDR3 is built from 13 residues. CDR1 and CDR2 from the germline V gene are LNHDA and SQIVND (reference sequence). V lost 4 bases and J 7 bases, leaving 11 bases between the germline ends. Filled out from reference TRBV19 and TRBJ1-5, the complete variable domain reads DGGITQSPKYLFRKEGQNVTLSCEQNLNHDAMYWYRQDPGQGLRLIYYSQIVNDFQKGDIAEGYSVSREKKESFPLTVTSAQKNPTAFYLCASSKGDPQPQHFGDGTRLSIL.

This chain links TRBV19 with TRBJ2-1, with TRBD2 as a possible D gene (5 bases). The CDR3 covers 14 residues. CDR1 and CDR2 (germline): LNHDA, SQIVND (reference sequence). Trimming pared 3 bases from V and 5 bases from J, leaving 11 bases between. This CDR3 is CASSIMTKHNEQFF. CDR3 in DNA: TGTGCCAGTAGTATTATGACTAAACACAATGAGCAGTTCTTC.

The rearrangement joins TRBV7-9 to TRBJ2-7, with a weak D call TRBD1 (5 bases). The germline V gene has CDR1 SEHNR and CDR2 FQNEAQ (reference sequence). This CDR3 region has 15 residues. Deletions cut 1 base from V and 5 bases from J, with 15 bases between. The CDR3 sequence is CASSLDVSGIHEQYF. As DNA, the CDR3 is TGTGCCAGCAGCTTAGATGTGTCAGGGATCCACGAGCAGTACTTC.

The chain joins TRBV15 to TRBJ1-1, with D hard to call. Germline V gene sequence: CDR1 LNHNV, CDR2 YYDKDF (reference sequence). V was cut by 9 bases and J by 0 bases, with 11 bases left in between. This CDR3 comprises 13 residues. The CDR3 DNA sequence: TGTGCCACGTTAAGGACGGTGAACACTGAAGCTTTCTTT. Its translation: CATLRTVNTEAFF.

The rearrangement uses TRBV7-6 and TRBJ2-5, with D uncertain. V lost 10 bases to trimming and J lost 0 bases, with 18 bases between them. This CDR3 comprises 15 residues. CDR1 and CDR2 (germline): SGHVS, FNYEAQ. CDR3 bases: TGTGCCACCTCCCTATGGCGGAGCAACCAAGAGACCCAGTACTTC. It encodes CATSLWRSNQETQYF.

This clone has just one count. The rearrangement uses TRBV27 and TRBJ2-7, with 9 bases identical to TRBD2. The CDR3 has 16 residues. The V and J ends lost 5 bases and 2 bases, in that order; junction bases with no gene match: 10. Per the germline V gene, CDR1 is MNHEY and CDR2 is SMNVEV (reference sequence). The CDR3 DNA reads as TGTGCCAGCAGTCCGGGCCAGCGGGAGGTACCCTACGAGCAGTACTTC. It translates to CASSPGQREVPYEQYF.

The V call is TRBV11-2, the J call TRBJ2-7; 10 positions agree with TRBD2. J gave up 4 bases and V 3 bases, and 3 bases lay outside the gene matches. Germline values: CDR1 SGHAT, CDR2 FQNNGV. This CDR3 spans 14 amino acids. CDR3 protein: CASSFSGRAYEQYF. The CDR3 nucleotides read TGTGCCAGCAGCTTCAGCGGGAGGGCGTACGAGCAGTACTTC.

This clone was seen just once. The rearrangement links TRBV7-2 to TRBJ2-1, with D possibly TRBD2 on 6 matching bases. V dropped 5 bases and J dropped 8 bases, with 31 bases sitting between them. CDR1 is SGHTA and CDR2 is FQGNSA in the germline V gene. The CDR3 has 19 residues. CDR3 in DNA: TGTGCCAGCAGCCCCTTCGTTCGACTAGGTTCGCTAATGAACGATGAGCAGTTCTTC. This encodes CASSPFVRLGSLMNDEQFF.

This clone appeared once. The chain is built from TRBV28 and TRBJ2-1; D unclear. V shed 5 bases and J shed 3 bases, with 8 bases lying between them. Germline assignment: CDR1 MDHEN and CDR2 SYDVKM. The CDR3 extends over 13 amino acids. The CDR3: CASSLTRYNEQFF. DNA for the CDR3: TGTGCCAGCAGTCTGACGCGCTACAATGAGCAGTTCTTC.

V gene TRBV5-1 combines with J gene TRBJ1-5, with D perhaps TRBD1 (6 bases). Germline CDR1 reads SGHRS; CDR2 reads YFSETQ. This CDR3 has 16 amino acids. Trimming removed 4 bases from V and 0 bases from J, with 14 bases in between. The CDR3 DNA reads TGCGCCAGCAGCCCCGAGGGGGGGCCTAGCAATCAGCCCCAGCATTTT. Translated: CASSPEGGPSNQPQHF.

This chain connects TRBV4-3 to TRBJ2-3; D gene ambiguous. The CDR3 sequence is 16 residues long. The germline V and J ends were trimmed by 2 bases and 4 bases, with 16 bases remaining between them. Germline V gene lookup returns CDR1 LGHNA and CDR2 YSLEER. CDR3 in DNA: TGCGCCAGCAGCCAATCCTCCGGTGAGAGTCCAGATACGCAGTATTTT. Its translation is CASSQSSGESPDTQYF.

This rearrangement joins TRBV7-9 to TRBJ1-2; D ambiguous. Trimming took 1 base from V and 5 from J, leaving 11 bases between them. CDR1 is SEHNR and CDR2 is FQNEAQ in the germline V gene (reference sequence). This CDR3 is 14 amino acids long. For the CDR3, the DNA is TGTGCCAGCAGCTTAGTCACAGTGTTATATGGCTACACCTTC. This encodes CASSLVTVLYGYTF.

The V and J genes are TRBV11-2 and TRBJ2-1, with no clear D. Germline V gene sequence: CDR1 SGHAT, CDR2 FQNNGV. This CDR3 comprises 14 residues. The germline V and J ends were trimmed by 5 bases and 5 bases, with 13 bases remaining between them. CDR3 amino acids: CASSLPTENNEQFF. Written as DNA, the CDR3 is TGTGCCAGCAGCCTACCGACCGAGAACAATGAGCAGTTCTTC.

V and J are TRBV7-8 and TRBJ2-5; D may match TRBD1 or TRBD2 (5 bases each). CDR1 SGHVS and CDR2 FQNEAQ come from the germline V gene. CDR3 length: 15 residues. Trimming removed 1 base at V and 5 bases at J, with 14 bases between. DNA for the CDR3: TGTGCCAGCAGCTTAGACGTGGGACCAGGGGAGACCCAGTACTTC. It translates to CASSLDVGPGETQYF.

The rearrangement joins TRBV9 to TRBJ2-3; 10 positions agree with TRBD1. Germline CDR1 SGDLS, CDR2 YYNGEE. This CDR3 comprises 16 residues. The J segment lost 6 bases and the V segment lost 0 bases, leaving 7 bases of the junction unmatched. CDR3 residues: CASSVGDRGIIDTQYF. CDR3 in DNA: TGTGCCAGCAGCGTAGGGGACAGGGGTATCATCGATACGCAGTATTTT.

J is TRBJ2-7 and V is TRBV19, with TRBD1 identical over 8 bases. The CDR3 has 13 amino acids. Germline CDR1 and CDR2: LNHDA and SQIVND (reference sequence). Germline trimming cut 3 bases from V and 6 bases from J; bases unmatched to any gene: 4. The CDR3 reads CASSMTGEGEQYF. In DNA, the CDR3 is TGTGCCAGTAGTATGACAGGGGAAGGCGAGCAGTACTTC. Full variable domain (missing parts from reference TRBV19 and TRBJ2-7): DGGITQSPKYLFRKEGQNVTLSCEQNLNHDAMYWYRQDPGQGLRLIYYSQIVNDFQKGDIAEGYSVSREKKESFPLTVTSAQKNPTAFYLCASSMTGEGEQYFGPGTRLTVT.

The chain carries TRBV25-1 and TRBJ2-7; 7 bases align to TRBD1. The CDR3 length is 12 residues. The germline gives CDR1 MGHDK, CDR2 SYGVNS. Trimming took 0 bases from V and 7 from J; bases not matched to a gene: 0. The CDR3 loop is CASSEYRGEQYF. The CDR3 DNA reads TGTGCCAGCAGTGAATACAGGGGGGAGCAGTACTTC.

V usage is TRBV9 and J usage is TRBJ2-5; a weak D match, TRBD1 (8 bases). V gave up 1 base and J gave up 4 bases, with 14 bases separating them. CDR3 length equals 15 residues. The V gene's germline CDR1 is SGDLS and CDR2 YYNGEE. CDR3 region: CASSVSGGGRETQYF. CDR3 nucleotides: TGTGCCAGCAGCGTATCAGGGGGCGGGAGAGAGACCCAGTACTTC.